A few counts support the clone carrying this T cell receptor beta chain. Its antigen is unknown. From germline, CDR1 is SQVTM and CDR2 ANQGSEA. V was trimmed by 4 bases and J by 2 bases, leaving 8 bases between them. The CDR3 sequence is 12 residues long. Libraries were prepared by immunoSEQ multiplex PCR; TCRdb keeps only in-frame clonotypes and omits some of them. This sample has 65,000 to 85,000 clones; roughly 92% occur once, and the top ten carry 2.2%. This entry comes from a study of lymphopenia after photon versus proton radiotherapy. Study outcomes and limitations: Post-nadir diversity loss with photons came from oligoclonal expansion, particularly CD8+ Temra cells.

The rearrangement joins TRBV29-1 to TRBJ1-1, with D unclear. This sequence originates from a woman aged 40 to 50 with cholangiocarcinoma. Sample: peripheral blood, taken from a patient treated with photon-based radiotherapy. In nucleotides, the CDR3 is TGCAGCGTTGGGCGGGGAAACACTGAAGCTTTCTTT. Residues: CSVGRGNTEAFF.